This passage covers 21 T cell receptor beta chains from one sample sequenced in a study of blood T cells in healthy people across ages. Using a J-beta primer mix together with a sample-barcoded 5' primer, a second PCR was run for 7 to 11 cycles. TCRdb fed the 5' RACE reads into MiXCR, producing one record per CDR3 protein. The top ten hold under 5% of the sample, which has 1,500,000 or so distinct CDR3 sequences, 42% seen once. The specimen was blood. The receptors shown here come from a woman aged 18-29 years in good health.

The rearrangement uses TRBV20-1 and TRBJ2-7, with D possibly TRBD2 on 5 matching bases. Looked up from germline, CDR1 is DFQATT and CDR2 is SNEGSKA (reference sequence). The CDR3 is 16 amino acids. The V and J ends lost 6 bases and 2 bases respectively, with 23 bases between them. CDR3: CSAYAPDSPAPYEQYF. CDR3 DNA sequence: TGCAGTGCATACGCCCCGGACTCACCTGCCCCCTACGAGCAGTACTTC.

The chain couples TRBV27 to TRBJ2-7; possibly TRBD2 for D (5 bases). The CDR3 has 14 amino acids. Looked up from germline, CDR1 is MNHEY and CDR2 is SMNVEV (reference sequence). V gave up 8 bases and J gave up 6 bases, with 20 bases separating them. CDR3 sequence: CASARDRLVIEQYF. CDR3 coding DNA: TGTGCCAGCGCCCGGGATCGTCTGGTTATCGAGCAGTACTTC.

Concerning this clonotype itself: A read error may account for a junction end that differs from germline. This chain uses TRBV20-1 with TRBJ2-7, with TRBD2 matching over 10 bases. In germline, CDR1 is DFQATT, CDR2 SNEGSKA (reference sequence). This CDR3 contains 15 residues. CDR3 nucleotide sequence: TGCAGTGCTACGTCCCCAACTAGCGGGGTTTACGAGCGGTACTTC. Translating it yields CSATSPTSGVYERYF.

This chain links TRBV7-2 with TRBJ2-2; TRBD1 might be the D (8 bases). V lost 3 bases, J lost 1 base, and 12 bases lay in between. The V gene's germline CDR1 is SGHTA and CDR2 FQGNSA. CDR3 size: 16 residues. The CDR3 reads CASSLDREGNTGELFF. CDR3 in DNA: TGTGCCAGCAGCTTGGACAGGGAGGGGAACACCGGGGAGCTGTTTTTT.

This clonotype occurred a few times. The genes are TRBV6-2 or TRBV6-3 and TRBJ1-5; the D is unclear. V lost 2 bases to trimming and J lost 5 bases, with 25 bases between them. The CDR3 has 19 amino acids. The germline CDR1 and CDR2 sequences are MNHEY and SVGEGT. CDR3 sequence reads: CASSYPPIVIGGWDQPQHF. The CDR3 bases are TGTGCCAGCAGTTACCCCCCGATTGTTATCGGCGGTTGGGATCAGCCCCAGCATTTT.

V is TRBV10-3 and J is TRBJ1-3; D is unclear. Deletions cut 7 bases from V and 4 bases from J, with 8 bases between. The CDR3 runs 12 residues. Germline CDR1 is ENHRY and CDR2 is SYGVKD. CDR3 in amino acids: CAINANGNTIYF. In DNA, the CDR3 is TGTGCCATCAATGCCAACGGAAACACCATATATTTT.

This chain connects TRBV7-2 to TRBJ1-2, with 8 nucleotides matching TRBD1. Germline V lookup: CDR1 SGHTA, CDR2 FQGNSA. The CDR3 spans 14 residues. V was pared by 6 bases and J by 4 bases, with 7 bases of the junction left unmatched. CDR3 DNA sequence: TGTGCCAGCAGGGCAGGGGGCTCTGGCTATGGCTACACCTTC. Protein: CASRAGGSGYGYTF.

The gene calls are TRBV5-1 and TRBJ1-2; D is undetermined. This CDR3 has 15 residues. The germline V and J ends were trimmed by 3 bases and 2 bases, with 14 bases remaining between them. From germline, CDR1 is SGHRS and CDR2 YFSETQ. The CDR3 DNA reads TGCGCCAGCAGCTCGGAACCGACGGCGAACTATGGCTACACCTTC. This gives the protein CASSSEPTANYGYTF. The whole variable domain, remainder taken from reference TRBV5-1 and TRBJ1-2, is KAGVTQTPRYLIKTRGQQVTLSCSPISGHRSVSWYQQTPGQGLQFLFEYFSETQRNKGNFPGRFSGRQFSNSRSEMNVSTLELGDSALYLCASSSEPTANYGYTFGSGTRLTVV.

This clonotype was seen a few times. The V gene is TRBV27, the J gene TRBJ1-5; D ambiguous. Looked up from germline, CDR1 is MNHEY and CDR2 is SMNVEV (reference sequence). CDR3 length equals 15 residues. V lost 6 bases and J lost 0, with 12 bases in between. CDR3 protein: CASSRRHDSNQPQHF. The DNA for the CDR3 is TGTGCCAGCAGCCGCCGACATGATAGCAATCAGCCCCAGCATTTT.

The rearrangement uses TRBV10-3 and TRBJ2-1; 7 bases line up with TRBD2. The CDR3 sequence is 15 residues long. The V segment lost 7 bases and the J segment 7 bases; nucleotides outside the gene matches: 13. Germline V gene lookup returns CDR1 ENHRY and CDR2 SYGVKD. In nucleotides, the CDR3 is TGTGCCATCAATGAAGGGGTAACAGCGGGAAATGAGCAGTTCTTC. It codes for CAINEGVTAGNEQFF.

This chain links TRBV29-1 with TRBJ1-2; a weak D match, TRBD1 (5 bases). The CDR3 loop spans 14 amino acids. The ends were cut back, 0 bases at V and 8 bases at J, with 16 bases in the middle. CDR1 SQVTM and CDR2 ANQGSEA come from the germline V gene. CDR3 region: CSVEDQGARDGYTF. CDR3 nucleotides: TGCAGCGTTGAAGATCAAGGGGCCCGAGACGGCTACACCTTC.

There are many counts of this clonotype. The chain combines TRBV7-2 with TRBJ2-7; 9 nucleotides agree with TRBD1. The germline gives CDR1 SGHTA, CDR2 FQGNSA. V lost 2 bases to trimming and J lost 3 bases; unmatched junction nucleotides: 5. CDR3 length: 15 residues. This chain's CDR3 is CASSLSGTGRYEQYF. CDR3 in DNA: TGTGCCAGCAGCTTATCTGGGACAGGGCGCTACGAGCAGTACTTC.

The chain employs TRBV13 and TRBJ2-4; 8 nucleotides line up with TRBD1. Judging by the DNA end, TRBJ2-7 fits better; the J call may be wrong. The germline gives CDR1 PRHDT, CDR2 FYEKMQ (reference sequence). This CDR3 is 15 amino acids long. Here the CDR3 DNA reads TGTGCCAGCAGCTTATCCTTGACAGGGGTCTACGAGCAGTACTTC. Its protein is CASSLSLTGVYEQYF.

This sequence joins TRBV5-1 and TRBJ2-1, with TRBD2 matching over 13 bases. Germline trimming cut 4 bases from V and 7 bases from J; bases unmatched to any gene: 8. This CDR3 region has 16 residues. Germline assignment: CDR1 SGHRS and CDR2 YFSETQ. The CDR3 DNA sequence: TGCGCCAGCAGCCCTTGGACTAGCGGGAGTTTGAATGAGCAGTTCTTC. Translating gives CASSPWTSGSLNEQFF. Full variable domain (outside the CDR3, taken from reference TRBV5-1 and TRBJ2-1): KAGVTQTPRYLIKTRGQQVTLSCSPISGHRSVSWYQQTPGQGLQFLFEYFSETQRNKGNFPGRFSGRQFSNSRSEMNVSTLELGDSALYLCASSPWTSGSLNEQFFGPGTRLTVL.

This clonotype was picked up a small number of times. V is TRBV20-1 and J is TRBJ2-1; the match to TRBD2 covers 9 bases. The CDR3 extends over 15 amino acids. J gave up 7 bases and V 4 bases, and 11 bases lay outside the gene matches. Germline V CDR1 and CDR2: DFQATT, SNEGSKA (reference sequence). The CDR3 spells CSATPLAGPRNEQFF. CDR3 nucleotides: TGCAGTGCTACACCACTAGCGGGCCCTCGTAATGAGCAGTTCTTC.

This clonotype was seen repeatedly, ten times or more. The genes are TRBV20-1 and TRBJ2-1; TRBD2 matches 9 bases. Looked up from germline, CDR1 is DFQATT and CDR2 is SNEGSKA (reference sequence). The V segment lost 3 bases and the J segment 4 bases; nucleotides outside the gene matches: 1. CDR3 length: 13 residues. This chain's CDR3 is CSARRGGYNEQFF. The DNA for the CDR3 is TGCAGTGCTAGGCGGGGGGGGTACAATGAGCAGTTCTTC.

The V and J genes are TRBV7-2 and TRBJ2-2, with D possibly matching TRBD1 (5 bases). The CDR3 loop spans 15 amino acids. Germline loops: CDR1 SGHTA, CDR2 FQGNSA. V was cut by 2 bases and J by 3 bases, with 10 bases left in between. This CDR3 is CASSLYRQYTGELFF. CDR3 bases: TGTGCCAGCAGCTTATACAGACAGTACACCGGGGAGCTGTTTTTT.

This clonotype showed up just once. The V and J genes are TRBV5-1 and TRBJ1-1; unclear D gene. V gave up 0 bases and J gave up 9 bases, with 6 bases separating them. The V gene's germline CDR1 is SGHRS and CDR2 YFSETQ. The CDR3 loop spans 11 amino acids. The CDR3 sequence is CASSLGGKAFF. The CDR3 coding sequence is TGCGCCAGCAGCTTGGGGGGAAAAGCTTTCTTT.

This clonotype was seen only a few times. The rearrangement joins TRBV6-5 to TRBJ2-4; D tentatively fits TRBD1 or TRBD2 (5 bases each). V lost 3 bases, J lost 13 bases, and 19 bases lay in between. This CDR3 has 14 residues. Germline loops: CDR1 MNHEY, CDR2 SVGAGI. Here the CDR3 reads CASSYLGTASGQYF. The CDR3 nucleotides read TGTGCCAGCAGTTATCTCGGGACGGCATCGGGACAGTACTTC.

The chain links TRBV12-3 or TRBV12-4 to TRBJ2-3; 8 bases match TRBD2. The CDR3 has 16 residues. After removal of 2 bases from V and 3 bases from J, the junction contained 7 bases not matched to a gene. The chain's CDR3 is CASSLRTTGGTDTQYF. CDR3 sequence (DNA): TGTGCCAGCAGTTTAAGGACAACGGGGGGGACAGATACGCAGTATTTT.

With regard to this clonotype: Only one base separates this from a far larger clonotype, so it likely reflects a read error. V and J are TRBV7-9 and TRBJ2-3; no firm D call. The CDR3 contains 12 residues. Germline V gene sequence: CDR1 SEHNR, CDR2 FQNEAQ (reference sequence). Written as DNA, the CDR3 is TGTGCCGGCAGCTTAAGCGCAGATACGCAGTATTTT. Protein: CAGSLSADTQYF. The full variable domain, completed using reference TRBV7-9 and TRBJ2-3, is DTGVSQNPRHKITKRGQNVTFRCDPISEHNRLYWYRQTLGQGPEFLTYFQNEAQLEKSRLLSDRFSAERPKGSFSTLEIQRTEQGDSAMYLCAGSLSADTQYFGPGTRLTVL.